This TCR beta chain was captured by sequencing in a study of siplizumab effects on memory and regulatory T cells. V was pared by 1 base and J by 4 bases, with 2 bases of the junction left unmatched. From germline, CDR1 is PRHDT and CDR2 FYEKMQ (reference sequence). This CDR3 spans 16 amino acids. TCRdb keeps only in-frame clones here, not all; method: immunoSEQ multiplex PCR. The table includes tens of thousands of clones, under 95% detected once. This sequence joins TRBV13 and TRBJ2-1; TRBD2 matches 12 bases. The sequencing sample was made of CD8+ T cells sorted from blood. The receptor's source is a human donor in good health. Here the CDR3 DNA reads TGTGCCAGCAGCTTAGCCGGACTAGCGGGGTACAATGAGCAGTTCTTC. It codes for CASSLAGLAGYNEQFF.